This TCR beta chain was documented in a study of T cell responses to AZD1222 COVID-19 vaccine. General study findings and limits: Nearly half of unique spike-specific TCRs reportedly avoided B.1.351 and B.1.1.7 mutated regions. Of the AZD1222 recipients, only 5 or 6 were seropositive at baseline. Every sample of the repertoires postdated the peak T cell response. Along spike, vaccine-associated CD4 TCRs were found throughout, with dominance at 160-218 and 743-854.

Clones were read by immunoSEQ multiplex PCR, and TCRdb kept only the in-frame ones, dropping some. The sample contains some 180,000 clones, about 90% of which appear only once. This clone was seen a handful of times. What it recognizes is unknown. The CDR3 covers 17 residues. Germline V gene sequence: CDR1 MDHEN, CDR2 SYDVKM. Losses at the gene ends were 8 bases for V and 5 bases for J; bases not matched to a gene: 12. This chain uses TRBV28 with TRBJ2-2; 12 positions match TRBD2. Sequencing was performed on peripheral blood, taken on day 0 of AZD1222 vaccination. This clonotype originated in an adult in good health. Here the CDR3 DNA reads TGTGCCAGCTTACGCCTAGCGGGAGGGCCTGGGACCGGGGAGCTGTTTTTT. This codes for CASLRLAGGPGTGELFF.